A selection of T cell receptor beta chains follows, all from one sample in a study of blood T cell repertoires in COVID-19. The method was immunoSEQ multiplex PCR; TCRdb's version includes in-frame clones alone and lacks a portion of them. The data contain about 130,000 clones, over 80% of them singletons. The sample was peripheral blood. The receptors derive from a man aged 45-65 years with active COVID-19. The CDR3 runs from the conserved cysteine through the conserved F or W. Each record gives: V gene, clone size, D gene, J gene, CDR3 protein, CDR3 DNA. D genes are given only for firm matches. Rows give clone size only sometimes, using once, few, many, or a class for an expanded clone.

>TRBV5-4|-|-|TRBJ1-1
CASSLAGETEAFF
TGTGCCAGCAGCTTGGCAGGGGAAACTGAAGCTTTCTTT
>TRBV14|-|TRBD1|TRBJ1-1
CASSHQTGRTEAFF
TGTGCCAGCAGCCATCAGACAGGGAGGACTGAAGCTTTCTTT
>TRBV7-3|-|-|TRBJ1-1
CASSPQGWATEAFF
TGTGCCAGCAGCCCCCAGGGGTGGGCCACTGAAGCTTTCTTT
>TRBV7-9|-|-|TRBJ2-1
CASSPNREQFF
TGTGCCAGCAGCCCAAACCGGGAGCAGTTCTTC
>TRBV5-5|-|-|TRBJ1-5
CASSLALQSNQPQHF
TGTGCCAGCAGCTTGGCTCTTCAGAGCAATCAGCCCCAGCATTTT
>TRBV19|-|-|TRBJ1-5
CASSMKGKDYSNQPQHF
TGTGCCAGTAGTATGAAAGGGAAAGACTATAGCAATCAGCCCCAGCATTTT
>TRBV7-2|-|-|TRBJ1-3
CASSSRPGIGNTIYF
TGTGCCAGCAGCTCCCGTCCGGGGATAGGAAACACCATATATTTT
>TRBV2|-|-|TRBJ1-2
CASSLSGLPKDWYGYTF
TGTGCCAGCAGTTTGTCCGGGTTGCCCAAAGATTGGTATGGCTACACCTTC
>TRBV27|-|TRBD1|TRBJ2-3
CASSLDRDPSTDTQYF
TGTGCCAGCAGTTTGGACAGGGACCCCTCCACAGATACGCAGTATTTT
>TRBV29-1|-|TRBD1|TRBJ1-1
CSVEAWTGKRAEAFF
TGCAGCGTTGAGGCTTGGACAGGGAAGAGGGCTGAAGCTTTCTTT
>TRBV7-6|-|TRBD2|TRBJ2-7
CASSSTGTSGGLYEQYF
TGTGCCAGCAGCTCCACCGGGACTAGCGGGGGTTTGTACGAGCAGTACTTC
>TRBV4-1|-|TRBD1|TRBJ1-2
CASSHLKGQGDYGYTF
TGCGCCAGCAGCCACCTGAAGGGACAGGGAGACTATGGCTACACCTTC
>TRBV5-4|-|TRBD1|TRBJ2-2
CAIRYPQDRGTGELFF
TGTGCCATCCGTTATCCCCAAGACAGGGGCACCGGGGAGCTGTTTTTT
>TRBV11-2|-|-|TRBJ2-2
CASSLQLGTGELFF
TGTGCCAGCAGCTTACAACTTGGCACCGGGGAGCTGTTTTTT
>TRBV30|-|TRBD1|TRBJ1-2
CAWSGQGGGYTF
TGTGCCTGGAGCGGACAGGGTGGTGGCTACACCTTC
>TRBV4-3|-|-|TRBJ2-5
CASSPRGTGLETQYF
TGCGCCAGCAGCCCCAGAGGTACGGGGTTAGAGACCCAGTACTTC
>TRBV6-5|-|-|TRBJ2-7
CASDGQTFYEQYF
TGTGCCAGCGACGGACAGACCTTCTACGAGCAGTACTTC
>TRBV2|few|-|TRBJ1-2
CASSDREGNYGYTF
TGTGCCAGCAGTGACAGGGAGGGTAACTATGGCTACACCTTC
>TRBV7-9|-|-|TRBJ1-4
CASSPGGQPNEKLFF
TGTGCCAGCAGCCCGGGGGGGCAGCCAAATGAAAAACTGTTTTTT
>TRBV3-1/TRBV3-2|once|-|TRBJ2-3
CASSPREADTQYF
TGTGCCAGCAGCCCTCGAGAGGCAGATACGCAGTATTTT
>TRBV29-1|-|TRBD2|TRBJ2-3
CSAGLAETDTQYF
TGCAGCGCCGGACTAGCGGAAACAGATACGCAGTATTTT
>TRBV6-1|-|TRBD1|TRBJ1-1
CASSEKRQGERGMRTEAFF
TGTGCCAGCAGTGAAAAGAGACAGGGAGAGAGGGGCATGAGAACTGAAGCTTTCTTT
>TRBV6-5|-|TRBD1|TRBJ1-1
CASTRGRLNTEAFF
TGTGCCAGCACCAGGGGGCGCCTGAACACTGAAGCTTTCTTT
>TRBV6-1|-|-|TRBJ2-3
CASSDSTGNTDTQYF
TGTGCCAGCAGTGATTCGACGGGGAACACAGATACGCAGTATTTT
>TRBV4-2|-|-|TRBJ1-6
CASSPATGYNSPLHF
TGTGCCAGCAGCCCTGCGACAGGCTATAATTCACCCCTCCACTTT
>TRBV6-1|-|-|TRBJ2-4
CASSEATTPNIQYF
TGTGCCAGCAGTGAGGCCACTACCCCAAACATTCAGTACTTC
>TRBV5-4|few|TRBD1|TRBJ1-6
CASSREPGQGSSYNSPLHF
TGTGCCAGCAGCCGAGAACCGGGACAGGGAAGCTCCTATAATTCACCCCTCCACTTT
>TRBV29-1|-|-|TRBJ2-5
CSVAGRVLETQYF
TGCAGCGTTGCGGGCAGGGTGCTTGAGACCCAGTACTTC
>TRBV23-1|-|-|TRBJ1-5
CASSLHEGESLRQPQHF
TGCGCCAGCAGCCTCCATGAAGGGGAAAGTTTGAGACAGCCCCAGCATTTT
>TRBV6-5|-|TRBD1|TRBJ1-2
CASTSTPGQIYGYTF
TGTGCCAGCACCTCGACTCCGGGACAGATCTATGGCTACACCTTC
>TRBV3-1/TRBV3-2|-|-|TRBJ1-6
CASSPSDSPLHF
TGTGCCAGCAGCCCGTCGGATTCACCCCTCCACTTT
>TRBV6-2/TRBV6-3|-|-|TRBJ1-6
CASSSLLRQHLHF
TGTGCCAGCAGTTCCCTCCTCCGACAGCATCTCCACTTT
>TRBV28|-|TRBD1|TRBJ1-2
CASKQGGEEHGYTF
TGTGCCAGCAAGCAAGGGGGCGAGGAACATGGCTACACCTTC
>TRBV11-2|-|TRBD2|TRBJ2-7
CASSRSPGKAGGLTHYF
TGTGCCAGCAGCCGAAGCCCGGGAAAAGCGGGGGGCCTTACGCATTACTTC
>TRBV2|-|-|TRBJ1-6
CASTKESYNSPLHF
TGTGCCAGCACGAAGGAGTCCTATAATTCACCCCTCCACTTT
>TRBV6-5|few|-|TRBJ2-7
CASSPQLGGGYEQYF
TGTGCCAGCAGTCCCCAACTAGGGGGTGGGTACGAGCAGTACTTC
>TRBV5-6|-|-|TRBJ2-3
CASSPGQSTDTQYF
TGTGCCAGCAGCCCAGGACAGTCCACAGATACGCAGTATTTT
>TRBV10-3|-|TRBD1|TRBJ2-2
CAISGDRGRTGELFF
TGTGCCATCAGTGGCGACAGGGGGCGGACCGGGGAGCTGTTTTTT
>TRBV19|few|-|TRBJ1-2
CASSRQTNYGYTF
TGTGCCAGTAGTAGACAGACAAACTATGGCTACACCTTC
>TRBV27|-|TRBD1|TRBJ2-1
CASRYRQGNEQFF
TGTGCCAGCAGGTACCGACAGGGTAATGAGCAGTTCTTC
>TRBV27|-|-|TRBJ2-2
CATSSGARRELFF
TGTGCCACTTCCTCAGGGGCCCGCCGGGAGCTGTTTTTT
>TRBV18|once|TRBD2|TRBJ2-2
CASSSYHSSGGYTGELFF
TGTGCCAGCTCATCCTACCACTCTAGCGGGGGCTACACCGGGGAGCTGTTTTTT
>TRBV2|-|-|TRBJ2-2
CASRGGPNTGELFF
TGTGCCAGCCGTGGGGGCCCGAACACCGGGGAGCTGTTTTTT
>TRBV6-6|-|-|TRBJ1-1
CASTPAGGGTEAFF
TGTGCCAGCACCCCGGCCGGGGGAGGCACTGAAGCTTTCTTT
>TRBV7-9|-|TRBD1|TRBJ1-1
CASSLIEGQASTEAFF
TGTGCCAGCAGCTTAATCGAGGGACAGGCGAGCACTGAAGCTTTCTTT
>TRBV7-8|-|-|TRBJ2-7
CASSLKRLLGDEQYF
TGTGCCAGCAGCTTAAAACGACTGCTCGGCGACGAGCAGTACTTC
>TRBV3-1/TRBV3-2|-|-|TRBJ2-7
CASSQGRVAEQYF
TGTGCCAGCAGCCAAGGACGGGTGGCCGAGCAGTACTTC
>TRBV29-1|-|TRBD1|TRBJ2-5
CSVGQGKETQYF
TGCAGCGTTGGACAGGGGAAAGAGACCCAGTACTTC
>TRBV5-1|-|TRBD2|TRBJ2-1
CASSGTSGGPILKQFF
TGCGCCAGCAGCGGAACTAGCGGGGGCCCTATTTTAAAGCAGTTCTTC
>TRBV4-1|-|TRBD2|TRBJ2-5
CASSQDLSIAGAQETQYF
TGCGCCAGCAGCCAAGATTTATCGATAGCGGGGGCCCAAGAGACCCAGTACTTC
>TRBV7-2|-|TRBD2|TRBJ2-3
CASRLAGGRDTQYF
TGTGCCAGCAGACTAGCGGGGGGAAGGGATACGCAGTATTTT
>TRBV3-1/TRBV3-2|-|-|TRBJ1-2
CASSQGQSYYGYTF
TGTGCCAGCAGCCAAGGACAGAGCTACTATGGCTACACCTTC
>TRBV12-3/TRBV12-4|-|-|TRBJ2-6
CASSLGGVLTF
TGTGCCAGCAGTTTAGGAGGGGTCCTGACTTTC
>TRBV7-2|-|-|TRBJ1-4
CASSLAKAGNEKLFF
TGTGCCAGCAGCTTAGCGAAAGCTGGTAATGAAAAACTGTTTTTT
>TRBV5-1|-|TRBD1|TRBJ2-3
CASSSGQVTDTQYF
TGCGCCAGCAGCTCGGGACAGGTAACAGATACGCAGTATTTT
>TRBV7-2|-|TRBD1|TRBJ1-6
CASSSRTGRNSPLHF
TGTGCCAGCAGCAGCCGGACAGGGAGGAATTCACCCCTCCACTTT